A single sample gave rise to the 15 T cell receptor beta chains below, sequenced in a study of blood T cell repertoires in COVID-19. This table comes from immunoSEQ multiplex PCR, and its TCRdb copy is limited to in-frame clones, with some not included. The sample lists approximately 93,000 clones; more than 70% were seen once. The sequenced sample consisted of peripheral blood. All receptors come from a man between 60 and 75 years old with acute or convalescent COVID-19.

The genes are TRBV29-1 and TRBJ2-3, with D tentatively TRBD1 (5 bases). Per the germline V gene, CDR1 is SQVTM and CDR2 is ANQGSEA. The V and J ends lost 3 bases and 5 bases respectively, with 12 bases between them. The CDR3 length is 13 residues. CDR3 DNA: TGCAGCGTTGACCAGGGCGTAGGAGATACGCAGTATTTT. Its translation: CSVDQGVGDTQYF.

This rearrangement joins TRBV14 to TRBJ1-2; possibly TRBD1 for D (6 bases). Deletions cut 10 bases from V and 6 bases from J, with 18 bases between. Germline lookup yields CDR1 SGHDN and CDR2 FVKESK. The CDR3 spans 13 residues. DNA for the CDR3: TGTGCCACCTCGGGTAGGGGGGGGCATGGCTACACCTTC. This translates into CATSGRGGHGYTF.

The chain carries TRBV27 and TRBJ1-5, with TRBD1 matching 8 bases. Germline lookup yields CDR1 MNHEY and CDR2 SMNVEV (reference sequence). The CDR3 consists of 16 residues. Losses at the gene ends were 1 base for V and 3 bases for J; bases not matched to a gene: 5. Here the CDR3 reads CASSLWGTGNNQPQHF. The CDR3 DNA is TGTGCCAGCAGTTTATGGGGGACAGGCAACAATCAGCCCCAGCATTTT.

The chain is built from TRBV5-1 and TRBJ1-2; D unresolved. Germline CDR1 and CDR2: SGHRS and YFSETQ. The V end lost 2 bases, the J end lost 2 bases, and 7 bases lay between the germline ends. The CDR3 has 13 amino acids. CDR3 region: CASSLGENYGYTF. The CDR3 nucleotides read TGCGCCAGCAGCTTAGGAGAGAACTATGGCTACACCTTC. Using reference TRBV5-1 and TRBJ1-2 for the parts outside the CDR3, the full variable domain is KAGVTQTPRYLIKTRGQQVTLSCSPISGHRSVSWYQQTPGQGLQFLFEYFSETQRNKGNFPGRFSGRQFSNSRSEMNVSTLELGDSALYLCASSLGENYGYTFGSGTRLTVV.

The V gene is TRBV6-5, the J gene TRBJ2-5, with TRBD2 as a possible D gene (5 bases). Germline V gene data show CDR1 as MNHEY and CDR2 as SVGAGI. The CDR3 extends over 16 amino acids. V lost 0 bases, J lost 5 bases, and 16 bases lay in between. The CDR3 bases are TGTGCCAGCAGTTACTCGCACCAGTTTAAGCGGGAGACCCAGTACTTC. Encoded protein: CASSYSHQFKRETQYF.

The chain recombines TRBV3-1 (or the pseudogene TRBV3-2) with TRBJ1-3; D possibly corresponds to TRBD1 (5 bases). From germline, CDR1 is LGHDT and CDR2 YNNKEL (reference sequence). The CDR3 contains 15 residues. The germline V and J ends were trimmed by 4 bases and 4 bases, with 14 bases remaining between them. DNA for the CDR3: TGTGCCAGCAGCCTAGGGGCTGATGGCGGAAACACCATATATTTT. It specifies CASSLGADGGNTIYF.

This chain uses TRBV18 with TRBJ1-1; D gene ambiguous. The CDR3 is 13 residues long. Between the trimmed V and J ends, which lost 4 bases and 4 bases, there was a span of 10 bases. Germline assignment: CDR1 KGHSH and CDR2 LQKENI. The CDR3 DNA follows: TGTGCCAGCTCACTGGCCCATGCCACTGAAGCTTTCTTT. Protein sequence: CASSLAHATEAFF. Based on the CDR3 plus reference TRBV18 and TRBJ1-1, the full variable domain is NAGVMQNPRHLVRRRGQEARLRCSPMKGHSHVYWYRQLPEEGLKFMVYLQKENIIDESGMPKERFSAEFPKEGPSILRIQQVVRGDSAAYFCASSLAHATEAFFGQGTRLTVV.

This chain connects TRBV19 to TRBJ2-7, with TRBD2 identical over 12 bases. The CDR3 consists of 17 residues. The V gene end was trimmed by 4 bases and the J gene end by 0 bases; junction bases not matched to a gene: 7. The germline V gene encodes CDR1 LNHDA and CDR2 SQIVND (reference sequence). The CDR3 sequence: CASSRGTSGRLSYEQYF. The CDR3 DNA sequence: TGTGCCAGTAGTAGGGGGACTAGCGGGCGCCTCTCCTACGAGCAGTACTTC.

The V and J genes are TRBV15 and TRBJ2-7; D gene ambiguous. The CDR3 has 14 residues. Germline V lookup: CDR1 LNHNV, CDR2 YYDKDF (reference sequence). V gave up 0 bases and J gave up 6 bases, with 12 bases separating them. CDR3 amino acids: CATSRDFKRGEQYF. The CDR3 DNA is TGTGCCACCAGCAGAGATTTTAAACGAGGCGAGCAGTACTTC.

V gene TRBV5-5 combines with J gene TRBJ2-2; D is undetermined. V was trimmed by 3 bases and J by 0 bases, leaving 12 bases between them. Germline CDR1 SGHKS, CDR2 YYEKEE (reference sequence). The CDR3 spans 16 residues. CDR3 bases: TGTGCCAGCAGCTCCCACCCCCTAGCGAACACCGGGGAGCTGTTTTTT. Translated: CASSSHPLANTGELFF.

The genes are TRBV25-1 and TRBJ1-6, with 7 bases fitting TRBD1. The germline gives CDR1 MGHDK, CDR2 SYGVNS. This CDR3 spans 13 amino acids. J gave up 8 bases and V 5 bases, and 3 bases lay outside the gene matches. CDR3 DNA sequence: TGTGCCAGCAGTTTAACAGGGGATTCACCCCTCCACTTT. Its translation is CASSLTGDSPLHF.

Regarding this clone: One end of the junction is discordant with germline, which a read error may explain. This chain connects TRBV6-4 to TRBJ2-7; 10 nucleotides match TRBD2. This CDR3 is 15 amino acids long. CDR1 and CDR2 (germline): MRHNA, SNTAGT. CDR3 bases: TGTGCCAGCAGTGACGTGGGCCTAGCGGGAGCCGTGCCACACTTC. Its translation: CASSDVGLAGAVPHF.

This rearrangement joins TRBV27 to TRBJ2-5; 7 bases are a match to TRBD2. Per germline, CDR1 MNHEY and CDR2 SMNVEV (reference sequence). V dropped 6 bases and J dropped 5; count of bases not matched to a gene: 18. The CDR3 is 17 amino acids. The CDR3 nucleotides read TGTGCCAGCAGCCCCGTTATCCTAGCGGCCAGACAGGAGACCCAGTACTTC. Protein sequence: CASSPVILAARQETQYF.

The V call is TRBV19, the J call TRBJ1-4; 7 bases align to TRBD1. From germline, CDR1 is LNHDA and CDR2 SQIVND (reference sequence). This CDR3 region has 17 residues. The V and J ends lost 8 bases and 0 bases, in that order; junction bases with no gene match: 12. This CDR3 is CASGGPGTETTNEKLFF. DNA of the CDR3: TGTGCCAGTGGGGGTCCCGGGACAGAAACAACTAATGAAAAACTGTTTTTT.

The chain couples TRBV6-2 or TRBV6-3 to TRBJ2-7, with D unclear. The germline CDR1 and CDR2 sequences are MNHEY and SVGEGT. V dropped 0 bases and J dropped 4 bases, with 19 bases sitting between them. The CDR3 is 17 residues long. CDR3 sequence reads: CASSYSRISATKYEQYF. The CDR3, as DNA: TGTGCCAGCAGTTACTCGAGAATTAGTGCAACCAAGTACGAGCAGTACTTC.